This TCR beta chain was retrieved from a study of cytomegalovirus exposure and HLA in healthy donors. Assay used: immunoSEQ multiplex PCR; TCRdb lists only in-frame clones, some missing. The data hold tens of thousands of clones, with 90% to 95% observed a single time. Germline V gives CDR1 SGHTA, CDR2 FQGNSA. V was pared by 2 bases and J by 8 bases, with 9 bases between. CDR3 length: 13 amino acids. Sequencing was performed on PBMCs. The sequence came from a woman in her 30s in good health and CMV-seronegative. The gene calls are TRBV7-2 and TRBJ2-2; D may be TRBD2 (6 bases). The CDR3 DNA follows: TGTGCCAGCAGCTTATGGGCGGGGGGGGAGCTGTTTTTT. Translating gives CASSLWAGGELFF.